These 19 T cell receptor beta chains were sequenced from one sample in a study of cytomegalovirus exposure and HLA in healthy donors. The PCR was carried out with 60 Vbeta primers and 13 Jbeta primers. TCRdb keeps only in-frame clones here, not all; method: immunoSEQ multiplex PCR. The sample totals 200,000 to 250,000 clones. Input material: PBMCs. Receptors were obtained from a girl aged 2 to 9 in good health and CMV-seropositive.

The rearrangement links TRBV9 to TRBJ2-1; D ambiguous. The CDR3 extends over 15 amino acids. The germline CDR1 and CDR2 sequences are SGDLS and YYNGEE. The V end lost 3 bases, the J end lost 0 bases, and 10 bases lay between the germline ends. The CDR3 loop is CASSAQTSSYNEQFF. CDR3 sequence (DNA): TGTGCCAGCAGCGCACAGACGAGCTCCTACAATGAGCAGTTCTTC.

The CDR3 region has the DNA TGTGCCAGCAGCCCAGGGTTCTCGGGGACCCAGTACTTC. Protein: CASSPGFSGTQYF. The chain uses TRBV27 and TRBJ2-5; D might be TRBD1 (5 bases). This CDR3 spans 13 amino acids. Trimming took 6 bases from V and 7 from J, leaving 15 bases between them. The germline gives CDR1 MNHEY, CDR2 SMNVEV (reference sequence).

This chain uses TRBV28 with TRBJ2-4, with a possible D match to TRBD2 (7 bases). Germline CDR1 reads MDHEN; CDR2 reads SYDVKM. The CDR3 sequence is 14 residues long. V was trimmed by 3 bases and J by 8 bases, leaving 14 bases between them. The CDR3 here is CASSFTGGRDIQYF. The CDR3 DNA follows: TGTGCCAGCAGTTTTACGGGGGGCCGGGACATTCAGTACTTC.

CDR3 in DNA: TGTGCCAGCAGCCTGGTGACTGGACAGTTAGCTTTCTTT. It encodes CASSLVTGQLAFF. The rearrangement uses TRBV7-2 and TRBJ1-1, with D possibly matching TRBD1 (6 bases). The CDR3 consists of 13 residues. Per germline, CDR1 SGHTA and CDR2 FQGNSA. The V gene lost 5 bases and the J gene lost 10 bases, with 17 bases spanning the gap.

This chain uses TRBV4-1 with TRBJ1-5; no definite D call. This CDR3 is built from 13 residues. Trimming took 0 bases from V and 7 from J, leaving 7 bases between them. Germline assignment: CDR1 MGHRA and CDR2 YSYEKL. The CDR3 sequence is CASSQEYSQPQHF. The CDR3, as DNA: TGCGCCAGCAGCCAAGAATACAGCCAGCCCCAGCATTTT.

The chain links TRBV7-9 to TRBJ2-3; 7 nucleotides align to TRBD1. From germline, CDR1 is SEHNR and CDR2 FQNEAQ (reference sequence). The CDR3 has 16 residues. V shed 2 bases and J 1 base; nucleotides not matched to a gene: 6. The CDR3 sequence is CASSLFRGGGTDTQYF. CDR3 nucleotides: TGTGCCAGCAGCTTATTTCGAGGGGGCGGCACAGATACGCAGTATTTT.

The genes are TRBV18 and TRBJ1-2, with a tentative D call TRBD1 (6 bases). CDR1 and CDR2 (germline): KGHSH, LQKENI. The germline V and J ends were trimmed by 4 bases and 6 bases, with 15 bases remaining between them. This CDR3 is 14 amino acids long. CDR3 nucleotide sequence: TGTGCCAGCTCACGTAAGACAGGCTCGGATGGCTACACCTTC. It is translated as CASSRKTGSDGYTF.

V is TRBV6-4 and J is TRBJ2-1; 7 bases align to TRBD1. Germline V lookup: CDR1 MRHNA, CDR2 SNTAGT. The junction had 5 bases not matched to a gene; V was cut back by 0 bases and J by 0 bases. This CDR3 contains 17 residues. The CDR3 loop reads CASSDSSEGASYNEQFF. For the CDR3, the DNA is TGTGCCAGCAGTGACTCCTCCGAGGGGGCCTCCTACAATGAGCAGTTCTTC.

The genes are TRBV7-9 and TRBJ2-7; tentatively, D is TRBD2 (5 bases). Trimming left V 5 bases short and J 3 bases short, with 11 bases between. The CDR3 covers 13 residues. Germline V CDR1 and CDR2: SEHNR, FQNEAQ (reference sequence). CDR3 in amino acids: CASSRTGYYEQYF. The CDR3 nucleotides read TGTGCCAGCAGCCGGACGGGGTACTACGAGCAGTACTTC.

The CDR3 DNA reads as TGTGCCAGCAGCTTGGGCAGCTCCTACGAGCAGTACTTC. It yields the protein CASSLGSSYEQYF. The V call is TRBV5-5, the J call TRBJ2-7, with D unclear. Deletions cut 0 bases from V and 0 bases from J, with 4 bases between. CDR1 and CDR2 (germline): SGHKS, YYEKEE (reference sequence). The CDR3 runs to 13 residues. Full variable domain (rest looked up from reference TRBV5-5 and TRBJ2-7): DAGVTQSPTHLIKTRGQQVTLRCSPISGHKSVSWYQQVLGQGPQFIFQYYEKEERGRGNFPDRFSARQFPNYSSELNVNALLLGDSALYLCASSLGSSYEQYFGPGTRLTVT.

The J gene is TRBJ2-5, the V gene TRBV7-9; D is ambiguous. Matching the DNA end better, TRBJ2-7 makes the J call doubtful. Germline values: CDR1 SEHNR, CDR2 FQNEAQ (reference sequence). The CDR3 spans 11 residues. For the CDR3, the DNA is TGTGCCAGCACCGCCGGGTACGAGCAGTACTTC. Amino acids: CASTAGYEQYF.

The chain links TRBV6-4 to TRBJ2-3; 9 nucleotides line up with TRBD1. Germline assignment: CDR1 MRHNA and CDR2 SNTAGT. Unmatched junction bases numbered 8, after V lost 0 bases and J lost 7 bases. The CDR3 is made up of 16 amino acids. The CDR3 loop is CASSDSTGQGSHTQYF. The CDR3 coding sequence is TGTGCCAGCAGTGACTCGACCGGACAGGGGTCCCATACGCAGTATTTT.

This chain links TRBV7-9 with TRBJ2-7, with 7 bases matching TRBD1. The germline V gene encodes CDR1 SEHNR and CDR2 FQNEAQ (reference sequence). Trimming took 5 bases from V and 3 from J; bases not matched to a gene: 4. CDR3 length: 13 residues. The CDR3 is CASSEGQSYEQYF. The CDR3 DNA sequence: TGTGCCAGCAGCGAGGGACAGAGCTACGAGCAGTACTTC.

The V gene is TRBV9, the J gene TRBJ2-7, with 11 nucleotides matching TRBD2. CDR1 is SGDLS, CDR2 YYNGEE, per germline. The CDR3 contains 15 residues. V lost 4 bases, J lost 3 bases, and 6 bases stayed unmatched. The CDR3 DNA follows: TGTGCCAGCAGCCAACTGGGACTAGCGGACTACGAGCAGTACTTC. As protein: CASSQLGLADYEQYF.

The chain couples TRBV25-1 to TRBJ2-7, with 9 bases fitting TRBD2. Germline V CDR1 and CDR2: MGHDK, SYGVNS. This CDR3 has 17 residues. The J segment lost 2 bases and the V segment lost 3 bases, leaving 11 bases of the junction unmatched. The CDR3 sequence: CASSDGLAGVLTYEQYF. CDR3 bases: TGTGCCAGCAGTGATGGGTTAGCGGGAGTCCTAACCTACGAGCAGTACTTC.

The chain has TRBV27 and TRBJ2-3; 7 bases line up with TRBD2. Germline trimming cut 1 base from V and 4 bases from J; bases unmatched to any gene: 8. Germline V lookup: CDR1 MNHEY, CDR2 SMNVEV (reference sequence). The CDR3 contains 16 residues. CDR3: CASSLWVGGPSDTQYF. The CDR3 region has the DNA TGTGCCAGCAGTTTATGGGTGGGAGGGCCCTCAGATACGCAGTATTTT.

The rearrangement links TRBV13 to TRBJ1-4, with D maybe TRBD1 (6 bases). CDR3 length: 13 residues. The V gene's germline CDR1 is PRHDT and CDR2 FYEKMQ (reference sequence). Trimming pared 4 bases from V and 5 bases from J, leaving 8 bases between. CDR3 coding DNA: TGTGCCAGCAGCTCAGGGGAGAATGAAAAACTGTTTTTT. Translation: CASSSGENEKLFF.

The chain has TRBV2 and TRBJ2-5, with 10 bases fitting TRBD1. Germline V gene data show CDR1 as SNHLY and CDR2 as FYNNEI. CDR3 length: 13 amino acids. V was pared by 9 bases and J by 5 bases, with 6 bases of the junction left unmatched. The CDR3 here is CARTGQGLETQYF. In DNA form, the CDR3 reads TGTGCCAGAACGGGACAGGGGTTGGAGACCCAGTACTTC.

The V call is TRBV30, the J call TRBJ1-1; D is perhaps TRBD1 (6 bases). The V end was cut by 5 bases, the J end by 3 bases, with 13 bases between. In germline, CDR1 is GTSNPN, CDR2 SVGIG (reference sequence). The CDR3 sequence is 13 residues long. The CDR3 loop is CAWSRRTDTEAFF. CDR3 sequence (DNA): TGTGCCTGGTCCAGGAGGACAGACACTGAAGCTTTCTTT.